These T cell receptor beta chains were read from a single sample in a study of CD8+CD57+ T cells in acquired aplastic anemia. A single record per CDR3 protein comes from TCRdb applying MiXCR to the reads. The table records around 180,000 distinct CDR3 sequences, 55% to 80% of them present only once. The sample was sorted CD4+, CD8+, or CD8+CD57+ T cells (not recorded which) from PBMCs. Every receptor here comes from a human donor in good health. The CDR3 runs from the conserved cysteine through the conserved F or W. The order of the fields is V gene, D gene, J gene, CDR3 length, clone size, CDR3 protein, CDR3 DNA. The D gene is left open where the match is weak. Size is stated for part of the rows, as once, few or many counts, or as a class when the clone is expanded.

TRBV20-1	TRBD2	TRBJ2-5	12	-	CSARLAVETQYF	TGCAGTGCTAGACTAGCGGTTGAGACCCAGTACTTC
TRBV5-6	-	TRBJ2-7	18	many	CASSLAPTGTPAGYEQYF	TGTGCCAGCAGCTTGGCTCCGACCGGGACCCCGGCGGGCTACGAGCAGTACTTC
TRBV2	TRBD1	TRBJ1-1	14	-	CASSGQGLNTEAFF	TGTGCCAGCAGCGGACAGGGGCTGAACACTGAAGCTTTCTTT
TRBV29-1	TRBD1	TRBJ2-7	14	many	CSVESVQGAYEQYF	TGCAGCGTTGAATCTGTCCAGGGGGCCTACGAGCAGTACTTC
TRBV10-3	-	TRBJ1-2	16	-	CAISESVGAGNYGYTF	TGTGCCATCAGTGAGTCGGTAGGGGCAGGGAACTATGGCTACACCTTC
TRBV9	TRBD2	TRBJ2-1	18	many	CASSPGLAGGSSYNEQFF	TGTGCCAGCAGCCCGGGACTAGCGGGAGGCAGCTCCTACAATGAGCAGTTCTTC
TRBV6-1	TRBD2	TRBJ2-1	15	-	CATSYAGDNYNEQFF	TGTGCCACCAGTTATGCGGGAGACAACTACAATGAGCAGTTCTTC
TRBV7-8	-	TRBJ2-1	15	-	CASSYPSAGYNEQFF	TGTGCCAGCAGTTACCCGTCTGCGGGCTACAATGAGCAGTTCTTC
TRBV24-1	TRBD2	TRBJ2-1	18	-	CATSPGQGGLAGVNEQFF	TGTGCCACCAGTCCGGGACAGGGGGGACTAGCGGGAGTCAATGAGCAGTTCTTC
TRBV20-1	-	TRBJ2-7	13	-	CSASGQAVYEQYF	TGCAGTGCTAGCGGTCAGGCAGTCTACGAGCAGTACTTC
TRBV5-1	-	TRBJ2-1	16	-	CASSLDPNRPRYEQFF	TGCGCCAGCAGCCTAGACCCGAACAGACCTAGGTATGAGCAGTTCTTC
TRBV6-1	-	TRBJ2-7	10	many	CASKLDEQYF	TGTGCCAGCAAGCTTGACGAGCAGTACTTC
TRBV9	-	TRBJ2-5	13	-	CASSVAGSSSQYF	TGTGCCAGCAGCGTAGCGGGGTCCTCGTCCCAGTACTTC
TRBV7-3	-	TRBJ1-1	14	-	CASSLWGANTEAFF	TGTGCCAGCAGCTTATGGGGGGCGAACACTGAAGCTTTCTTT
TRBV24-1	TRBD2	TRBJ2-1	17	once	CATSDPLAGQGQGEQFF	TGTGCCACCAGTGATCCCCTAGCGGGACAAGGTCAGGGTGAGCAGTTCTTC
TRBV9	-	TRBJ2-3	14	once	CASSVWGTGDTQYF	TGTGCCAGCAGCGTATGGGGTACAGGAGATACGCAGTATTTT
TRBV20-1	TRBD2	TRBJ2-3	14	-	CSAIPGLAWDTQYF	TGCAGTGCCATTCCGGGACTAGCGTGGGATACGCAGTATTTT
TRBV20-1	-	TRBJ1-5	15	once	CSAVDSGGARSTQHF	TGCAGTGCTGTGGATTCCGGGGGCGCGAGATCGACCCAGCATTTT
TRBV24-1	-	TRBJ1-5	15	few	CATSVGGALGQPQHF	TGTGCCACCAGTGTGGGGGGGGCGCTGGGTCAGCCCCAGCATTTT
TRBV11-2	TRBD2	TRBJ2-4	17	-	CASSFGLAGRPKNIQYF	TGTGCCAGCAGCTTCGGGCTAGCGGGTAGACCCAAAAACATTCAGTACTTC
TRBV5-6	-	TRBJ1-1	14	many	CASSLAWGDTEAFF	TGTGCCAGCAGCTTGGCCTGGGGAGACACTGAAGCTTTCTTT
TRBV7-9	TRBD1	TRBJ1-2	16	-	CASSLTGQGGNYGYTF	TGTGCCAGCAGCTTAACGGGACAGGGGGGAAACTATGGCTACACCTTC
TRBV20-1	-	TRBJ2-7	10	-	CSAQGLEQYF	TGCAGTGCACAGGGACTGGAGCAGTACTTC
TRBV28	TRBD2	TRBJ2-7	15	few	CASTLTGTSSSEQYF	TGTGCCAGCACCCTGACCGGGACTAGTTCGTCCGAGCAGTACTTC
TRBV15	-	TRBJ1-5	14	-	CATSRAGGNQPQHF	TGTGCCACCAGCAGAGCGGGGGGAAATCAGCCCCAGCATTTT
TRBV29-1	TRBD2	TRBJ2-1	15	few	CSVLGLAGSYNEQFF	TGCAGCGTCCTTGGACTAGCGGGCTCCTACAATGAGCAGTTCTTC
TRBV20-1	-	TRBJ2-7	12	-	CSASTGFYEQYF	TGCAGTGCTAGCACAGGGTTCTACGAGCAGTACTTC
TRBV15	TRBD1	TRBJ1-2	16	few	CATSHQAIPDREGYTF	TGTGCCACCAGCCACCAGGCGATCCCGGACAGGGAAGGCTACACCTTC
TRBV7-9	-	TRBJ2-7	12	few	CAIDRSRYEQYF	TGTGCCATCGACAGGTCAAGGTACGAGCAGTACTTC
TRBV7-9	-	TRBJ1-2	15	few	CASRAVGGKDNGYTF	TGTGCCAGCAGGGCGGTGGGCGGGAAGGATAATGGCTACACCTTC
TRBV5-5	-	TRBJ2-2	14	few	CASSLGRNTGELFF	TGTGCCAGCAGCTTGGGCAGAAACACCGGGGAGCTGTTTTTT
TRBV2	-	TRBJ2-7	11	-	CASSDEGEQYF	TGTGCCAGCAGTGATGAGGGCGAGCAGTACTTC
TRBV24-1	-	TRBJ2-2	12	many	CATGVATGELFF	TGTGCCACCGGGGTGGCCACCGGGGAGCTGTTTTTT